This note documents a single T cell receptor (beta chain) sequence. This clone was observed a single time. This clone's antigen is unknown. Per-base qualities were not stored, and no clone one base away is much larger. This record belongs to a study of cytomegalovirus exposure and HLA in healthy donors (dated by TCRdb to about 2017). Study-wide context: An earlier analysis of roughly 610 of the donors reported approximately 300 Gb of sequence data and approximately 120 million unique TCR beta sequences obtained from some 200 million T cells. A later analysis re-examined previously published TCR beta repertoires from roughly 720 donors and added high-resolution HLA genotyping to investigate patterns of TCR occurrence. The study aimed to test whether cataloging public T cell receptors could reveal signatures of past pathogen exposure. Across some 400 genotyped donors of the cohort, an average of about 240,000 unique TCR beta nucleotide sequences per donor were sequenced, and roughly 20% of those sequences were non-productive. HLA typing covered class I and class II loci at four-digit resolution. Rather than using new phenotypic data, the later analysis identified candidate immune exposures from TCR beta sequences and from how often those sequences occurred across donors. Roughly 5 DR-DQ haplotypes were handled as single units for association and clustering, since linkage in the cohort was strong. Donor age, sex, ethnicity and CMV serostatus were compiled alongside the repertoire data. Of the approximately 400 genotyped donors, approximately 80% fell in the genetic ancestry cluster associated with self-reported Caucasian donors. About 330 gigabases of sequencing data and around 80 million unique TCR sequences made up an early release that covered approximately 700 HLA-typed donors. Genome-wide SNP genotypes for about 55% of the 666 donors were used in a later genetic analysis, which treated that subset as a discovery cohort. The number of donors typed differed by locus, with 629-630 for A, B, C, DRB1 and DQB1, around 500 for DQA1, about 610 for DPA1, and 472 for DPB1. All discovery cohort repertoires had been generated on a single sequencing platform. An earlier analysis of 587 of the donors applied high-throughput TCR beta sequencing to assess whether each TCR beta V gene segment acted as functional or pseudogenic. To predict cytomegalovirus infection status, the study brought together high-throughput TCR immunosequencing, statistical association of individual TCRs with disease status, and machine learning. The study profiled the T cell repertoires of some 610 subjects by immunosequencing and related them to cytomegalovirus serostatus. Besides the first cohort of 666 subjects, a separate validation cohort made up of 120 different subjects was used. Results and caveats for the whole study, not just this receptor: The only immune exposure information available for the cohort was CMV serostatus. While some public TCRs were present in many individuals, most TCR sequences turned up only very rarely across donors. A later analysis found that most CMV-associated TCR beta chains appeared HLA-restricted, with HLA associations seemingly driven largely by CMV exposure. A further reported finding was that TCR beta sequences accurately predicted the HLA-A and HLA-B alleles for most subjects in the first cohort. In a later genetic analysis, a missense DCLRE1C variant was associated with V-gene and J-gene trimming of TCR beta chains, and the association was replicated in an independent cohort. In this cohort, only TCR beta chains were sequenced, and detectable features were limited by the absence of alpha or paired-chain data. A few of the identified cytomegalovirus-associated TCR beta chains were confirmed in vitro to be specific for cytomegalovirus antigens. Strong co-occurrence of HLA alleles, especially DR and DQ, made assigning TCR associations to individual alleles difficult. Because counts were too low, about 15 rarely observed V segments, including chromosome 9 orphons, were left out of the earlier analysis of about 620 of the donors. Because HLA typing was unavailable for some donors at each locus, only the typed subset was used in association tests. Cytomegalovirus status was reported to be diagnosed by the classifier with high specificity and sensitivity in both the original and validation cohorts. In the study, about 150 TCR beta chains were listed as associated with cytomegalovirus. A later analysis found that TCR association rates varied across HLA loci, with DRB1 alleles showing the most associated TCRs and HLA-C alleles the fewest. A later analysis reported that several top co-occurrence clusters appeared linked to parvovirus B19, influenza, CMV and Epstein-Barr virus. A cluster of highly shared sequence variants was judged likely to represent a technical artifact of the sequencing pipeline. A later analysis associated about 18,000 TCR beta sequences with specific HLA alleles at a false discovery rate of 0.05. The authors suggested that the approach could potentially be generalized to other disease states and immunological phenotypes. Compared with the 666-donor mean, donors in an Asian-associated ancestry cluster had fewer N-insertions in productive TCRs, according to a later genetic analysis. Some IMGT-functional V segments, including TRBV6-2 and TRBV6-3, could not be distinguished by the 87-base-pair reads and were therefore excluded. Compared with equally common non-associated chains, HLA-associated TCR beta chains in a later analysis were more clonally expanded and had lower generation probabilities. In an earlier analysis of some 640 of the donors, most TCR beta V segments were observed in productive rearrangements about 87% or about 30% of the time, broadly matching IMGT annotations. Correlated functional status among segregating V segments might be attributable to linkage disequilibrium, but an unknown experimental factor could not be ruled out. Sequencing depth was assumed to be roughly uniform across donors in the presence/absence analyses, though that assumption may not hold.

The cohort comprised under 700 healthy bone marrow donors. At the time of sampling, all cohort members were nominally healthy, though unrecorded immune exposures were likely present. The donor tested CMV seropositive, placing the donor among the 250 to 350 seropositive members of the cohort. A peripheral blood sample was collected from each donor, and TCR beta sequencing was performed on peripheral blood mononuclear cells. The Qiagen DNeasy Blood Extraction Kit was used to extract genomic DNA from the blood cell samples. Germline trimming: 3 bases from V, 15 bases from J; junction bases outside gene matches: 12. The germline V gene gives CDR1 as SGHAT and CDR2 as FQNNGV. Including the terminal cysteine and phenylalanine, the CDR3 comprises 14 residues. The only DNA kept is the CDR3, 42 bases in frame from the first base. Receptor amplification or capture employed the immunoSEQ multiplex PCR assay. For the multiplex PCR, a mixture combining 60 forward primers for TCR Vbeta segments and 13 reverse primers for TCR Jbeta segments was used. The CDR3 region of rearranged TCR beta genes was amplified from genomic DNA by a multiplex PCR assay. The Illumina HiSeq System was used to sequence the amplified TCR beta libraries as 87-base-pair reads. As for how the authors treated the data: A later analysis tallied approximately 87 million unique TCR beta chains across the 600 to 700 repertoires, and approximately 9.9 million of those chains were shared by two or more donors. Raw reads were error-corrected and collapsed into unique sequences with a nearest-neighbor algorithm that merged closely related sequences to remove PCR and sequencing errors. CDR3 sequences were aligned to IMGT reference sequences to assign V, D and J gene segments. For a sequence to be retained, a match of at least six nucleotides was required to both a V gene segment and a J gene segment. Rearrangements were classified as productive when the CDR3 lacked stop codons and remained in frame with V and J, and all other rearrangements were classified as non-productive. Following IMGT convention, CDR3 was defined as the stretch from the second conserved V-encoded cysteine up to the conserved J-encoded phenylalanine. The earlier analysis of 450 to 750 of the donors excluded any sequence lacking an unambiguous match to a single V gene segment. In an earlier analysis of a few hundred of the donors, V segments were called functional above 56.7% productive rearrangements and were called segregating when the between-donor standard deviation exceeded 5%. A statistical classification framework was built to diagnose cytomegalovirus status from the catalog of TCR beta chain sequences. In a later analysis, V and J genes were assigned by comparing TCR nucleotide sequences against IMGT/GENE-DB human TR gene sequences. In a later analysis, CDR3 sequences and most-parsimonious VDJ recombination scenarios were assigned using the TCRdist pipeline. A later analysis defined each TCR beta chain by its CDR3 amino acid sequence plus V-gene family, and excluded reads lacking a unique V-gene family. In a later analysis, some 600 highly shared, low-generation-probability nucleotide sequences were removed to address suspected cross-contamination and a sequencing artifact. For each public chain, a later analysis derived a clonal expansion index from normalized ranks of inferred template counts within each repertoire. In a later analysis, generation probabilities were computed using a VDJ recombination model fitted to out-of-frame rearrangements, and the results were checked against IGoR. In a later analysis, TCR-TCR, TCR-HLA and TCR-CMV co-occurrence was scored with hypergeometric tests, and a repertoire-size bias correction was applied to TCR pairs. False discovery rates were estimated in a later analysis by permuting HLA or CMV assignments 20 times. In a later analysis, co-occurring TCRs were grouped using DBSCAN, with TCRdist sequence similarity added in when clustering inside HLA-allele-positive subsets. For co-occurrence clustering, repertoires with fewer than 30,000 or more than 120,000 public chains were excluded, along with roughly 5 repertoires with anomalous nucleotide sharing. The source is immuneACCESS, and TCRdb retained only in-frame sequences with V and J called. Part of the clones is not carried over; for the studies checked, unresolved V genes explain less than half of this, and the remainder is unexplained. Clone size and V and J calls were adopted from that table, with D and trimming inferred from the DNA. The sample data list tens of thousands of clones, and approximately 70% of these were observed just once. Roughly 10% of the sample is held by the ten biggest clonotypes.

The rearrangement combines TRBV11-2 with TRBJ2-1, with 9 bases matching TRBD2. The receptor was isolated from a woman aged 50 to 65 in good health and CMV-seropositive. The sequencing input was PBMCs. CDR3 loop: CASSLGAGGGRRFF. The nucleotide sequence reads TGTGCCAGCAGCTTGGGAGCGGGAGGTGGGAGACGGTTCTTC.